This TCR beta chain originates from a study of immune evolution from preneoplasia to lung adenocarcinoma. Sequenced by immunoSEQ multiplex PCR; TCRdb stores in-frame clones only, minus some. The data hold more than 8,500 clones, with 85% to 90% observed a single time. Trimming took off 2 bases at V and 6 bases at J, with 19 bases between the two ends. Germline V CDR1 and CDR2: MNHEY, SVGAGI. This CDR3 has 16 amino acids. The chain joins TRBV6-5 to TRBJ1-2, with a tentative D call TRBD1 (6 bases). The specimen was FFPE invasive lung adenocarcinoma tissue. This receptor was identified in a person between 70 and 80 years old with invasive lung adenocarcinoma. The CDR3: CASSYRTVARLDGYTF. CDR3 bases: TGTGCCAGCAGTTACAGGACAGTGGCTCGATTGGATGGCTACACCTTC.